A single sample gave rise to the 7 T cell receptor beta chains below, sequenced in a study of post-analysis software for immune sequencing data. Study conclusions and caveats: Roughly 5 TRBV segments occurring more often in patients than controls included TRBV5-6, TRBV5-1 and TRBV20-1.

cDNA libraries of TCR beta carried unique molecular identifiers. MiXCR, run by TCRdb on the PCR reads, gives a single entry per CDR3 protein. The sample includes approximately 660,000 distinct CDR3 sequences, 55% to 60% seen only once; the top ten take over 9%. For these TCRs, the target antigens are not known. Sequencing used blood. The receptors were sampled from a girl aged 2 to 9 with multiple sclerosis.

The chain recombines TRBV5-4 with TRBJ2-1; 8 nucleotides agree with TRBD2. The germline V gene has CDR1 SGHNT and CDR2 YYREEE (reference sequence). CDR3 length: 15 amino acids. Trimming took 4 bases from V and 7 from J; bases not matched to a gene: 10. The CDR3 DNA is TGTGCCAGCAGCCCAGCGGGAGCACAGGGAAATGAGCAGTTCTTC. Protein product: CASSPAGAQGNEQFF.

The chain couples TRBV20-1 to TRBJ2-4; 9 nucleotides line up with TRBD2. The junction had 8 bases not matched to a gene; V was cut back by 0 bases and J by 5 bases. The CDR3 is 16 amino acids. From germline, CDR1 is DFQATT and CDR2 SNEGSKA (reference sequence). The CDR3 nucleotides are TGCAGTGCTAGAGATTTGCTAGCGGGAAGCGAAAACATTCAGTACTTC. Amino acids: CSARDLLAGSENIQYF.

This clonotype was picked up a small number of times. The V gene is TRBV5-1, the J gene TRBJ1-1, with TRBD1 matching over 10 bases. This CDR3 comprises 16 residues. The V gene's germline CDR1 is SGHRS and CDR2 YFSETQ. V dropped 4 bases and J dropped 4; count of bases not matched to a gene: 10. For the CDR3, the DNA is TGCGCCAGCAGCGTACGACAGGGGGCGAGTATCACTGAAGCTTTCTTT. Its protein product is CASSVRQGASITEAFF.

The rearrangement uses TRBV28 and TRBJ1-2, with D uncertain. V lost 3 bases and J 4 bases, leaving 12 bases between the germline ends. From germline, CDR1 is MDHEN and CDR2 SYDVKM. The CDR3 contains 14 residues. The CDR3 is CASSLDETFYGYTF. CDR3 nucleotide sequence: TGTGCCAGCAGTTTGGACGAAACCTTCTATGGCTACACCTTC.

The chain carries TRBV7-9 and TRBJ2-4, with D tentatively TRBD1 or TRBD2 (5 bases each). The J call could be wrong; TRBJ2-5 is a better fit for the DNA end. CDR1 is SEHNR and CDR2 is FQNEAQ in the germline V gene (reference sequence). This CDR3 has 14 residues. CDR3 protein: CASRSRGPQETQYF. The CDR3 nucleotides are TGTGCCAGCAGATCACGGGGCCCACAAGAGACCCAGTACTTC.

The genes are TRBV2 and TRBJ2-7, with D possibly TRBD1 on 7 matching bases. This CDR3 comprises 15 residues. CDR1 is SNHLY and CDR2 is FYNNEI in the germline V gene. Trimming removed 6 bases from V and 4 bases from J, with 19 bases in between. The DNA of the CDR3 is TGTGCCAGCAGCGCCGGAGGGACACAGGGGTACGAGCAGTACTTC. As protein: CASSAGGTQGYEQYF.

The V call is TRBV12-3 or TRBV12-4, the J call TRBJ2-6; TRBD1 matches at 9 bases. There are 17 residues in the CDR3. V dropped 10 bases and J dropped 0; count of bases not matched to a gene: 10. DNA of the CDR3: TGTGCCATATTCGGGGACAGGGCCTCCTCTGGGGCCAACGTCCTGACTTTC. Amino acids: CAIFGDRASSGANVLTF.